This T cell receptor beta chain was documented in a study of blood T cells in healthy people across ages. The study, taken as a whole, reports: The study lacked donor CMV status, which possibly confounded expanded clonotype changes.

Details on this clonotype: Its antigen is as yet unknown.

The V end was cut by 0 bases, the J end by 0 bases, with 19 bases between. This CDR3 is built from 18 residues. Germline V gene lookup returns CDR1 DFQATT and CDR2 SNEGSKA (reference sequence). Sample-barcoded 5' priming and a J-beta primer mix drove a second PCR of about 6 to 11 cycles. TCRdb itself ran the 5' RACE reads through MiXCR, one entry per CDR3 protein. The sample lists 1.5 million to 2 million distinct CDR3 sequences; 49% were seen once. The chain recombines TRBV20-1 with TRBJ2-3, with a tentative D call TRBD2 (6 bases). The TCR originated in a woman aged 40 to 50 in good health. Sequencing input: blood. This CDR3 is CSARDPFGLKGSTDTQYF. The CDR3 coding sequence is TGCAGTGCTAGAGATCCCTTTGGACTAAAGGGGAGCACAGATACGCAGTATTTT.